This T cell receptor (beta chain) was identified in a study of T cell changes during pregnancy in multiple sclerosis. Sequenced by immunoSEQ multiplex PCR; TCRdb stores in-frame clones only, minus some. The table records approximately 57,000 clones, under 95% of them present only once. Deletions cut 0 bases from V and 1 base from J, with 7 bases between. The CDR3 loop spans 15 amino acids. From germline, CDR1 is SGDLS and CDR2 YYNGEE. This specimen consisted of CD4+ T cells from peripheral blood mononuclear cells, obtained in the second trimester of pregnancy. The rearrangement links TRBV9 to TRBJ2-2; possibly TRBD2 for D (5 bases). This receptor was identified in a female donor with multiple sclerosis, enrolled in a pregnancy study. In DNA, the CDR3 is TGTGCCAGCAGCGTAGGAGGAGGGAACACCGGGGAGCTGTTTTTT. Translation gives CASSVGGGNTGELFF.